This T cell receptor (beta chain) was captured by sequencing in a study of blood T cell repertoires in COVID-19. For the study at large: Collection of acute and convalescent COVID-19 samples took place in the United States, Italy and Spain.

In terms of age and location, participants ranged from about 18 to 89 years and lived in under 30 US areas. Participant reports of clinical history set cohort assignment. Using immunoSEQ multiplex PCR, the repertoire was profiled, and TCRdb retains in-frame clones only, with some absent. The table lists some 140,000 clones, more than 70% of them singletons. Germline trimming cut 2 bases from V and 5 bases from J; bases unmatched to any gene: 4. The germline V gene has CDR1 SGHRS and CDR2 YFSETQ. The length of the CDR3 is 14 residues. This clone was detected a few times. The receptor comes from a man aged 35 to 55 with acute COVID-19. Sequenced input: PBMCs or T cells enriched from blood (not recorded which). The chain recombines TRBV5-1 with TRBJ2-5; 9 nucleotides line up with TRBD1. CDR3 amino acids: CASSLQGAGETQYF. The CDR3 DNA sequence: TGCGCCAGCAGCTTACAGGGGGCGGGGGAGACCCAGTACTTC.